This T cell receptor beta chain was sequenced for a study of blood T cell repertoires in COVID-19. Study context: Material from acute and convalescent COVID-19 was sourced from the United States, Italy and Spain. PBMCs, B-cell-depleted T cells, or T cells were the source of the cDNA or gDNA that made up the material.

Original analysis: Nucleated cell counts were estimated from reference gene primer amplification. Sequencing was performed with immunoSEQ multiplex PCR; in TCRdb, only in-frame clones are kept and a portion is missing. That table gives V, J and clone size, and the DNA gave D and trimming. This table holds about 270,000 clones, 81% found once. Trimming removed 5 bases from V and 0 bases from J; junction bases left unmatched: 7. The CDR3 totals 17 residues. Germline lookup yields CDR1 SGHTA and CDR2 FQGNSA. The sequenced material came from peripheral blood. The sequence came from a woman in her fifties or sixties with active or convalescent COVID-19. V and J are TRBV7-2 and TRBJ1-3; TRBD1 agrees at 10 bases. CDR3: CASSMGQGPPSGNTIYF. The CDR3 DNA reads TGTGCCAGCAGCATGGGACAGGGGCCCCCCTCTGGAAACACCATATATTTT.